The clone carrying this T cell receptor beta chain was seen a handful of times. Antigen specificity is unknown. TRB rearrangements were amplified by multiplex PCR with BIOMED2 TRB-A/B primers. In TCRdb, the multiplex PCR reads were re-called with MiXCR into one record per CDR3 protein. The data contain 4,500 to 5,500 distinct CDR3 sequences, 20% to 25% of them singletons. The V end lost 11 bases, the J end lost 1 base, and 13 bases lay between the germline ends. CDR3 size: 13 residues. The V gene's germline CDR1 is ENHRY and CDR2 SYGVKD. These data come from a study of T and B cells in COVID-19 patients. Study details: The recovered cohort's median age was approximately 34 years, versus about 63 years in active infection.

Each TRB amplification used about 220-500 ng of genomic DNA from blood. Findings and limits, study-wide: Early severe-case samples and blood from mildly ill patients during symptoms were in short supply. In COVID-19 patients, T cell receptor beta variable and joining gene use was reportedly strongly skewed. Active COVID-19 showed highly clonal TRB repertoires; recovery showed diversity and richness above healthy donors.

The clonotype originates from a human donor with active COVID-19. The chain employs TRBV10-3 and TRBJ2-3; no clear D gene. Sequenced: blood. CDR3 amino acids: CASGEPRTDTQYF. Written as DNA, the CDR3 is TGTGCCTCCGGCGAGCCCCGCACAGATACGCAGTATTTT.